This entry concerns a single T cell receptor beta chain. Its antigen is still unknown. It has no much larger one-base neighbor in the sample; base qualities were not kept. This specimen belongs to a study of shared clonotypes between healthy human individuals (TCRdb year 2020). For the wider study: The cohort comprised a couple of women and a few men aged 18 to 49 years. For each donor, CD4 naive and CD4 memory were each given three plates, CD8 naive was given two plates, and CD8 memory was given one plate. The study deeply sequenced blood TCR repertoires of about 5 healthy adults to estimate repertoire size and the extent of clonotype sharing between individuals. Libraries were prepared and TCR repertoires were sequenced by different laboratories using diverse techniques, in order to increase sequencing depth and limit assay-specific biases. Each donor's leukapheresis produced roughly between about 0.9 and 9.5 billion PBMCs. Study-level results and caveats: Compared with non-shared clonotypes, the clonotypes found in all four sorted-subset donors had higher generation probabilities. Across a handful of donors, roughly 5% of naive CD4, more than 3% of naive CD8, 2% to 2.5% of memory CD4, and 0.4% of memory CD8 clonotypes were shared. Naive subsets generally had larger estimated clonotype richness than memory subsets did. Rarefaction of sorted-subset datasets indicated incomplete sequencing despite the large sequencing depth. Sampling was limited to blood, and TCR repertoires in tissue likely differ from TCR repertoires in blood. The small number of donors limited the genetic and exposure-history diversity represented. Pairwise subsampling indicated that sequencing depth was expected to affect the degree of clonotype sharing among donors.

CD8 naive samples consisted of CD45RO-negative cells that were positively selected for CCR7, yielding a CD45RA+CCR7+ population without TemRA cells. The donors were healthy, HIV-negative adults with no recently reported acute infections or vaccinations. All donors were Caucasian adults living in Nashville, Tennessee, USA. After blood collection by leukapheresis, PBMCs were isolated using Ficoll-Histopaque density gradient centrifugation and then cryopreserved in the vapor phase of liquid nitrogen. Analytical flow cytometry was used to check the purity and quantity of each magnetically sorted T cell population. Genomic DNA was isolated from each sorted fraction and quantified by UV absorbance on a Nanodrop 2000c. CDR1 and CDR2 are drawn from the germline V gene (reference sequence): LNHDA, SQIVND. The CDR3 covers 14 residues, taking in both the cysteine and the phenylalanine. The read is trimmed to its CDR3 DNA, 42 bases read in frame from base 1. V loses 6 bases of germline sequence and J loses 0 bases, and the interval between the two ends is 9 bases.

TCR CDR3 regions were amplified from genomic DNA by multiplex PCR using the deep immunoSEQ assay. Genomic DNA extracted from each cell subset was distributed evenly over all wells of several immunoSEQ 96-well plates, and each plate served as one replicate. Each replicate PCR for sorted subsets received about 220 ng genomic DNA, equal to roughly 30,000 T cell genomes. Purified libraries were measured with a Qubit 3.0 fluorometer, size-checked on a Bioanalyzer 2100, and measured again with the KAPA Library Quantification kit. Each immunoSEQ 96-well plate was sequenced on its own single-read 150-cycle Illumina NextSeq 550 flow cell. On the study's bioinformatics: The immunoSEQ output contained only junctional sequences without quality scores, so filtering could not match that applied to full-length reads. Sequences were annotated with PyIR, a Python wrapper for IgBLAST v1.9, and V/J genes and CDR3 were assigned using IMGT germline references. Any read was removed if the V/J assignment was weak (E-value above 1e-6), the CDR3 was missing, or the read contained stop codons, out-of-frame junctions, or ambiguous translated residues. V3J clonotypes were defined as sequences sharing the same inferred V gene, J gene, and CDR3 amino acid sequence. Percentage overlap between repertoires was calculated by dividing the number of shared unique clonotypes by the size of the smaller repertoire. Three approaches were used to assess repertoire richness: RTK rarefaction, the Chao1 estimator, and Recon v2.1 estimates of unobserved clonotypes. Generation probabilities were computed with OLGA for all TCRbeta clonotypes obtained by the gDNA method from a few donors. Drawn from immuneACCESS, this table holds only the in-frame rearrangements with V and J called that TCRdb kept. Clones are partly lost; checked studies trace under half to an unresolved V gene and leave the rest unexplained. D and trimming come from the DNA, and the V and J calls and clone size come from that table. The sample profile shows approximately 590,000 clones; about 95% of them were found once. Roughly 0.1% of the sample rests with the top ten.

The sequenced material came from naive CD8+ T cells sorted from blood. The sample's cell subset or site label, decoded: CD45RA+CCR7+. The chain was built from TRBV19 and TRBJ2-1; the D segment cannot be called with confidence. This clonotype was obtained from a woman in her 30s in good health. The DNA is TGTGCCAGTAGAGGCGGAACCTCCTACAATGAGCAGTTCTTC. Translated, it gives CASRGGTSYNEQFF.